These 15 T cell receptor beta chains came from one sample sequenced in a study of Graves' ophthalmopathy and Graves' hyperthyroidism. The authors amplified TCR beta CDR3 regions from RNA transcripts. Following a first-round RT-PCR that used HTBI primers, a second-round multiplex PCR was carried out. TCRdb ran MiXCR on the multiplex PCR reads and lists one entry per CDR3 protein. The data show roughly 230,000 distinct CDR3 sequences, 20% to 25% seen once. The specimen was peripheral blood. The receptors come from a woman aged 45-59 years with Graves' ophthalmopathy.

The chain carries TRBV6-1 and TRBJ1-6, with 8 bases matching TRBD1. Trimming removed 6 bases from V and 7 bases from J; junction bases left unmatched: 5. This CDR3 is built from 14 residues. CDR1 is MNHNS and CDR2 is SASEGT in the germline V gene. The CDR3 sequence: CASRRQGRNSPLHF. DNA of the CDR3: TGTGCCAGCAGACGACAGGGGAGAAATTCACCCCTCCACTTT.

This clonotype was seen only a few times. A much larger clone differs from this one at a single base, so this may be a read error. The rearrangement uses TRBV11-2 and TRBJ2-7; TRBD2 might be the D (6 bases). There are 15 residues in the CDR3. Trimming shortened V by 2 bases and J by 5 bases, and 16 bases separated the two germline ends. Germline CDR1 reads SGHAT; CDR2 reads FQNNGV. CDR3 nucleotide sequence: TGTGCCAGCAGCTTAAGGGCGGGAAGGCCCCACGAGCAGTACTTC. It encodes CASSLRAGRPHEQYF.

The gene calls are TRBV27 and TRBJ1-2; a possible D gene is TRBD1 (5 bases). The V gene lost 6 bases and the J gene lost 4 bases, with 12 bases spanning the gap. The CDR3 is made up of 13 amino acids. Germline V gene sequence: CDR1 MNHEY, CDR2 SMNVEV (reference sequence). This chain's CDR3 is CASRQTGSYGYTF. The CDR3 DNA is TGTGCCAGCAGACAAACAGGCTCCTATGGCTACACCTTC.

Ten or more counts support this clonotype. V usage is TRBV6-1 and J usage is TRBJ1-2; no firm D call. From germline, CDR1 is MNHNS and CDR2 SASEGT. Trimming stripped 4 bases from V and 5 bases from J, with 11 bases between. The CDR3 extends over 13 amino acids. CDR3 in DNA: TGTGCCAGCAGTGTGAGGACGGATTATGGCTACACCTTC. This gives the protein CASSVRTDYGYTF.

This clonotype was counted at least ten times. The CDR3 region is CASSERRSSGNTIYF. DNA of the CDR3: TGTGCCAGCAGTGAAAGGCGGAGCTCTGGAAACACCATATATTTT. The chain carries TRBV2 and TRBJ1-3; no clear D gene. The V gene's germline CDR1 is SNHLY and CDR2 FYNNEI. There are 15 residues in the CDR3. V shed 2 bases and J shed 0 bases, with 8 bases lying between them.

Ten or more counts support this clonotype. This chain uses TRBV6-2 or TRBV6-3 with TRBJ1-1, with D possibly matching TRBD1 (6 bases). With 11 bases removed from V and 5 bases from J, the gap between germline ends came to 18 bases. Germline V lookup: CDR1 MNHEY, CDR2 SVGEGT. The length of the CDR3 is 13 residues. The CDR3 DNA reads as TGTGCCGTACAGGGTACTTCTCGGACTGAAGCTTTCTTT. Its translation: CAVQGTSRTEAFF.

In its sample, this clonotype was seen many times. The J gene is TRBJ2-5, the V gene TRBV20-1; no firm D call. V lost 1 base and J lost 1, with 7 bases in between. This CDR3 region has 13 residues. Germline CDR1 reads DFQATT; CDR2 reads SNEGSKA (reference sequence). The CDR3 loop reads CSARGKGQETQYF. The CDR3 region has the DNA TGCAGTGCTAGAGGGAAGGGCCAAGAGACCCAGTACTTC.

The rearrangement joins TRBV11-2 to TRBJ2-7, with 14 bases lining up with TRBD2. CDR3 length: 17 residues. Germline V CDR1 and CDR2: SGHAT, FQNNGV. V lost 6 bases and J lost 6; bases outside the gene matches: 13. Here the CDR3 reads CASSFPAGTSGRGEQYF. DNA of the CDR3: TGTGCCAGCAGTTTCCCTGCCGGGACTAGCGGGAGAGGCGAGCAGTACTTC.

The chain uses TRBV4-2 and TRBJ2-5, with TRBD1 matching over 10 bases. Germline CDR1 reads LGHNA; CDR2 reads YNFKEQ. The CDR3 is 15 residues long. V shed 1 base and J 5 bases; nucleotides not matched to a gene: 4. The CDR3 DNA reads TGTGCCAGCAGCCAAGTGACAGGGGGCGTGGAGACCCAGTACTTC. Translated: CASSQVTGGVETQYF.

The CDR3 nucleotides are TGTGCCAGCAGGCCCGGGACAGGGCATCAGCCCCAGCATTTT. Protein product: CASRPGTGHQPQHF. This chain links TRBV12-3 or TRBV12-4 with TRBJ1-5; TRBD1 matches at 9 bases. Unmatched junction bases numbered 5, after V lost 6 bases and J lost 5 bases. The CDR3 covers 14 residues.

The genes are TRBV20-1 and TRBJ1-1; 7 nucleotides align to TRBD1. J gave up 0 bases and V 1 base, and 8 bases lay outside the gene matches. CDR3 length equals 16 residues. Germline V gene data show CDR1 as DFQATT and CDR2 as SNEGSKA (reference sequence). The CDR3 sequence: CSARALGTELNTEAFF. CDR3 coding DNA: TGCAGTGCTAGAGCGCTTGGGACAGAATTGAACACTGAAGCTTTCTTT.

There are many counts of this clonotype. The rearrangement links TRBV14 to TRBJ1-3; D call uncertain. The germline CDR1 and CDR2 sequences are SGHDN and FVKESK. The CDR3 is made up of 14 amino acids. Trimming pared 4 bases from V and 3 bases from J, leaving 10 bases between. CDR3 sequence: CASSPQVIGNTIYF. The CDR3 coding sequence is TGTGCCAGCAGCCCCCAAGTGATTGGAAACACCATATATTTT.

CDR3 region: CATSVQGSDEQYF. For the CDR3, the DNA is TGTGCCACCAGTGTCCAGGGGAGCGACGAGCAGTACTTC. This chain connects TRBV24-1 to TRBJ2-7, with TRBD1 as a possible D gene (6 bases). The V end lost 5 bases, the J end lost 5 bases, and 12 bases lay between the germline ends. Germline CDR1 KGHDR, CDR2 SFDVKD. The CDR3 sequence is 13 residues long.

The chain joins TRBV4-2 to TRBJ1-5; a possible D gene is TRBD1 (6 bases). The ends were cut back, 5 bases at V and 0 bases at J, with 17 bases in the middle. Germline V gene lookup returns CDR1 LGHNA and CDR2 YNFKEQ. This CDR3 is built from 17 residues. The CDR3 is CASSRDIPSYSNQPQHF. CDR3 in DNA: TGTGCCAGCAGCAGGGACATCCCATCTTATAGCAATCAGCCCCAGCATTTT.

This clonotype was picked up many times. V is TRBV11-2 and J is TRBJ1-1; D gene ambiguous. Germline loops: CDR1 SGHAT, CDR2 FQNNGV. Trimming removed 2 bases from V and 1 base from J, with 5 bases in between. The CDR3 totals 13 residues. The CDR3 sequence is CASSLKANTEAFF. CDR3 nucleotide sequence: TGTGCCAGCAGCTTAAAAGCGAACACTGAAGCTTTCTTT.